The clone carrying this TCR beta chain was observed a handful of times. Its antigen is unidentified. Cultured CD4+ T cells had their DNA profiled by the Oncomine TCR Beta short-read assay. TCRdb recomputed calls from the PCR reads with MiXCR, one row per CDR3 protein. The table records some 15,000 distinct CDR3 sequences, roughly 53% of them present only once. These data are taken from a study of vaccination and CD4 T cells after COVID-19. Overall study: Convalescent donors were composed of six males and four females, of whom two were Hispanic. Sampling after COVID took place at a median of about 98 days (range 35 to 161) following diagnosis. Investigators stimulated cells with overlapping spike peptides drawn from SARS-CoV-2, HCoV-NL63, HCoV-OC43 and HCoV-229E.

CDR1 and CDR2 (germline): ENHRY, SYGVKD. The CDR3 is 15 residues long. With V trimmed by 0 bases and J by 4 bases, 3 bases remained unmatched. The treatment denotes: 10-day PBMC culture with coronavirus spike peptide pools or control peptides (ViraFEST assay). The material was CD4+ T cells from blood, cultured in vitro, obtained before SARS-CoV-2 vaccination. The chain couples TRBV10-3 to TRBJ2-7, with 10 bases matching TRBD2. The receptor comes from a human donor who had recovered from COVID-19. The CDR3 is CAISESYSGGYEQYF. The CDR3 bases are TGTGCCATCAGTGAGTCGTATAGCGGGGGGTACGAGCAGTACTTC.